The next 17 T cell receptor beta chains were all read from a single sample in a study of identical twins. TCRdb reprocessed the 5' RACE reads with MiXCR, giving one entry per CDR3 protein. Of fewer than 250,000 distinct CDR3 sequences listed, approximately 7% are singletons. The data were also submitted as part of a second study, on yellow fever vaccine responses in identical twins.

Sequences were obtained from memory (CD45RO+) T cells sorted from blood. The receptors here all came from a woman younger than 35 in good health.

This clonotype was observed a few times. The chain recombines TRBV5-4 with TRBJ2-1; 11 nucleotides align to TRBD1. Trimming removed 4 bases from V and 9 bases from J; junction bases left unmatched: 9. Germline V gene data show CDR1 as SGHNT and CDR2 as YYREEE (reference sequence). The CDR3 has 15 amino acids. The chain's CDR3 is CASSLGGQGAFEQFF. The CDR3 bases are TGTGCCAGCAGCCTGGGTGGACAGGGGGCGTTTGAGCAGTTCTTC.

This clonotype was observed a few times. The chain uses TRBV28 and TRBJ2-3, with D uncertain. Germline V CDR1 and CDR2: MDHEN, SYDVKM. Deletions cut 1 base from V and 2 bases from J, with 16 bases between. The CDR3 runs to 17 residues. Here the CDR3 DNA reads TGTGCCAGCAGTTTATTGACGTTCGTCCCCCTCACAGATACGCAGTATTTT. The encoded protein is CASSLLTFVPLTDTQYF. The variable domain in full, with the rest retrieved from reference TRBV28 and TRBJ2-3, is DVKVTQSSRYLVKRTGEKVFLECVQDMDHENMFWYRQDPGLGLRLIYFSYDVKMKEKGDIPEGYSVSREKKERFSLILESASTNQTSMYLCASSLLTFVPLTDTQYFGPGTRLTVL.

This clonotype was detected many times. The rearrangement joins TRBV29-1 to TRBJ2-1; no firm D call. The germline V gene encodes CDR1 SQVTM and CDR2 ANQGSEA. V gave up 7 bases and J gave up 6 bases, with 19 bases separating them. This CDR3 spans 14 amino acids. In DNA, the CDR3 is TGCAGCGCCCCCGGCCGGACGCTGGGCAATGAGCAGTTCTTC. It is translated as CSAPGRTLGNEQFF.

The gene calls are TRBV5-1 and TRBJ2-5; 11 bases match TRBD2. Germline trimming cut 1 base from V and 3 bases from J; bases unmatched to any gene: 8. Germline-derived CDR1 and CDR2 are SGHRS and YFSETQ. This CDR3 has 17 amino acids. The CDR3 spells CASSLRLGTSGKETQYF. CDR3 sequence (DNA): TGCGCCAGCAGCTTGCGACTCGGGACTAGCGGAAAAGAGACCCAGTACTTC.

This clonotype occurred many times. The chain links TRBV7-9 to TRBJ1-1, with TRBD1 as a possible D gene (6 bases). Trimming removed 5 bases at V and 0 bases at J, with 10 bases between. Germline assignment: CDR1 SEHNR and CDR2 FQNEAQ (reference sequence). The CDR3 totals 14 residues. The CDR3 loop is CASSKDRLNTEAFF. CDR3 DNA: TGTGCCAGCAGCAAGGACAGACTGAACACTGAAGCTTTCTTT.

The gene calls are TRBV5-1 and TRBJ1-3; D is unresolved. CDR1 is SGHRS and CDR2 is YFSETQ in the germline V gene. V lost 0 bases and J lost 3, with 4 bases in between. This CDR3 comprises 13 residues. In nucleotides, the CDR3 is TGCGCCAGCAGCTTGGTAGGTGGAAACACCATATATTTT. Amino acids: CASSLVGGNTIYF.

A remark on this clonotype: This may be a read error: a much more frequent sequence differs by one nucleotide. V and J are TRBV11-2 and TRBJ2-3; TRBD2 might be the D (6 bases). Germline V lookup: CDR1 SGHAT, CDR2 FQNNGV. V lost 4 bases, J lost 3 bases, and 14 bases lay in between. The CDR3 totals 15 residues. Here the CDR3 reads CASSSGPGVTDTQYF. DNA for the CDR3: TGTGCCAGCAGCTCCGGGCCGGGAGTTACAGATACGCAGTATTTT.

The chain carries TRBV7-2 and TRBJ2-2, with TRBD1 matching over 10 bases. This CDR3 has 17 residues. Germline CDR1 and CDR2: SGHTA and FQGNSA. V was pared by 4 bases and J by 5 bases, with 10 bases of the junction left unmatched. The CDR3 DNA sequence: TGTGCCAGCAGCTGGGGACAGGGGTATGATCTAACCGGGGAGCTGTTTTTT. Protein product: CASSWGQGYDLTGELFF.

CDR3 sequence: CASSHGGTSGIRSRETQYF. The CDR3 bases are TGTGCCAGCAGCCACGGGGGAACTAGCGGGATTAGAAGTAGGGAGACCCAGTACTTC. The rearrangement links TRBV3-1 to TRBJ2-5; 10 nucleotides match TRBD2. The V gene end was trimmed by 3 bases and the J gene end by 5 bases; junction bases not matched to a gene: 18. The CDR3 consists of 19 residues. Germline CDR1 and CDR2: LGHDT and YNNKEL (reference sequence).

This clonotype was seen only a few times. The chain joins TRBV29-1 to TRBJ1-3; D is unresolved. V dropped 1 base and J dropped 3 bases, with 10 bases sitting between them. Germline V CDR1 and CDR2: SQVTM, ANQGSEA. This CDR3 has 14 residues. The CDR3 DNA is TGCAGCGTTGAAGGTCTTGGGCGTGGAAACACCATATATTTT. Residues: CSVEGLGRGNTIYF.

This clonotype occurred a few times. The gene calls are TRBV5-1 and TRBJ2-3, with D maybe TRBD2 (6 bases). CDR3 length: 15 amino acids. Trimming stripped 6 bases from V and 2 bases from J, with 16 bases between. Germline CDR1 is SGHRS and CDR2 is YFSETQ. The CDR3: CASTEGGASTDTQYF. Written as DNA, the CDR3 is TGCGCCAGCACGGAGGGCGGGGCTTCCACAGATACGCAGTATTTT.

This clonotype was seen ten or more times. The rearrangement uses TRBV20-1 and TRBJ2-3, with D perhaps assigned TRBD1 or TRBD2 (6 bases each). The CDR3 spans 17 residues. Per the germline V gene, CDR1 is DFQATT and CDR2 is SNEGSKA (reference sequence). V lost 0 bases and J 3 bases, leaving 19 bases between the germline ends. The CDR3 DNA sequence: TGCAGTGCTAGAGATCTAGGGGGGAGGATGAGGACAGATACGCAGTATTTT. It codes for CSARDLGGRMRTDTQYF.

The V call is TRBV10-3, the J call TRBJ2-2; TRBD1 matches at 10 bases. The CDR3 totals 15 residues. V shed 10 bases and J 1 base; nucleotides not matched to a gene: 6. The germline V gene has CDR1 ENHRY and CDR2 SYGVKD. The CDR3 loop reads CATGRDRGNTGELFF. CDR3 nucleotide sequence: TGTGCCACCGGCCGGGACAGGGGGAACACCGGGGAGCTGTTTTTT.

The CDR3 sequence: CASRGLAGFYEQYV. In DNA form, the CDR3 reads TGTGCCAGCAGGGGACTAGCGGGGTTCTACGAGCAGTACGTC. The chain is built from TRBV2 and TRBJ2-7; 13 bases are shared with TRBD2. V was pared by 6 bases and J by 3 bases, with 2 bases of the junction left unmatched. Germline CDR1 is SNHLY and CDR2 is FYNNEI. This CDR3 is 14 amino acids long.

The J gene is TRBJ2-5, the V gene TRBV12-3 or TRBV12-4; TRBD1 is a possible D gene (6 bases). This CDR3 region has 14 residues. V lost 6 bases, J lost 1 base, and 12 bases lay in between. In DNA form, the CDR3 reads TGTGCCAGCAGCCGGATAGGGGGCCAAGAGACCCAGTACTTC. Protein product: CASSRIGGQETQYF.

DNA of the CDR3: TGCGCCAGCAGTGACGGGGTCGAGCAGTACTTC. Its translation: CASSDGVEQYF. The chain links TRBV10-1 to TRBJ2-7; TRBD2 might be the D (5 bases). Germline CDR1 and CDR2: WNHNN and SYGVQD (reference sequence). V dropped 3 bases and J dropped 6 bases, with 6 bases sitting between them. The CDR3 totals 11 residues.

The chain recombines TRBV12-3 or TRBV12-4 with TRBJ2-3, with D maybe TRBD1 (6 bases). V was cut by 3 bases and J by 6 bases, with 16 bases left in between. The CDR3 is made up of 15 amino acids. This CDR3 reads CASSFEGHLKDTQYF. Written as DNA, the CDR3 is TGTGCCAGCAGTTTCGAGGGACACCTCAAGGATACGCAGTATTTT.